This T cell receptor (beta chain) appears in the sequencing data of a study of blood T cell repertoires in COVID-19. About the research overall: Sources were T cells, B-cell-depleted T cells, or PBMCs; the material itself was cDNA or gDNA.

The method was immunoSEQ multiplex PCR; TCRdb's version includes in-frame clones alone and lacks a portion of them. The table records under 65,000 clones, approximately 90% of them present only once. The TCR comes from a woman in her sixties or seventies with COVID-19, enrolled during active disease. The sample comprised peripheral blood.

CDR3 sequence: CASTAGTGGVDEQYF. As DNA, the CDR3 is TGTGCCAGCACAGCCGGGACAGGGGGCGTCGACGAGCAGTACTTC. The gene calls are TRBV28 and TRBJ2-7, with 12 nucleotides matching TRBD1. CDR1 is MDHEN and CDR2 is SYDVKM in the germline V gene. Trimming cost V 7 bases and J 5 bases; bases outside gene matches: 9. The CDR3 is made up of 15 amino acids. The full variable domain, its missing parts supplied by reference TRBV28 and TRBJ2-7, is DVKVTQSSRYLVKRTGEKVFLECVQDMDHENMFWYRQDPGLGLRLIYFSYDVKMKEKGDIPEGYSVSREKKERFSLILESASTNQTSMYLCASTAGTGGVDEQYFGPGTRLTVT.